This T cell receptor (beta chain) was sequenced in a study of monozygotic twins with inflammatory bowel disease. Study-level results: Fewer clonotypes were shared with others by IBD patients than by healthy twins, especially with disease activity. Among IBD patients, TCRbeta diversity (inverse Simpson) was lower than in healthy co-twins.

TCRdb reprocessed the 5' RACE reads, with one entry per CDR3 protein and no DNA. The listing records around 450,000 distinct CDR3 sequences. As to this clonotype: The antigen is unknown.

Collection yielded 2.5 to 3 ml of blood per donor. The TCR sequence derives from a human donor with ulcerative colitis or Crohn's disease, or a healthy co-twin of an affected twin (not recorded which). The material sequenced was blood.

CDR3: CSARRLGTGYTYEQYF. The chain joins TRBV20-1 to TRBJ2-7; the TRBD1 assignment by TCRdb is unverifiable without DNA. The CDR3 covers 16 residues. In germline, CDR1 is DFQATT, CDR2 SNEGSKA (reference sequence).